These T cell receptor beta chains were read from a single sample in a study of blood T cell repertoires in COVID-19. The method was immunoSEQ multiplex PCR; TCRdb's version includes in-frame clones alone and lacks a portion of them. The repertoire holds about 130,000 clones, with around 81% as singletons. The sample comprised peripheral blood. These receptors originate from a woman between 50 and 59 years old with acute or convalescent COVID-19. Both conserved end residues are part of each CDR3. A D gene is named only where the DNA matches it firmly. Only some rows state a clone size, as once, few, many or a class for expanded clones.

abundance	d_gene	v_gene	j_gene	CDR3aa	CDR3nt
.	TRBD2	TRBV2	TRBJ2-3	CASSVSGGGGDTQYF	TGTGCCAGCAGCGTCAGCGGGGGGGGCGGGGATACGCAGTATTTT
.	TRBD2	TRBV15	TRBJ2-5	CATSSPLAGEETQYF	TGTGCCACCAGCAGTCCCCTAGCGGGAGAAGAGACCCAGTACTTC
.	.	TRBV6-5	TRBJ1-1	CASIRRVRDTEAFF	TGTGCCAGCATCCGCAGGGTTAGGGACACTGAAGCTTTCTTT
.	.	TRBV19	TRBJ1-5	CASSIDLSGFNQPQHF	TGTGCCAGTAGTATAGATCTATCAGGGTTCAATCAGCCCCAGCATTTT
few	.	TRBV7-3	TRBJ1-1	CASSRGPNTEAFF	TGTGCCAGCAGTCGAGGCCCTAACACTGAAGCTTTCTTT
.	.	TRBV30	TRBJ2-1	CAWSRPRDSPYNEQFF	TGTGCCTGGAGTCGCCCGCGGGATAGTCCCTACAATGAGCAGTTCTTC
.	TRBD1	TRBV20-1	TRBJ2-6	CSASTIGWQGAPGANVLTF	TGCAGTGCTAGTACTATAGGGTGGCAGGGGGCGCCTGGGGCCAACGTCCTGACTTTC
.	TRBD1	TRBV19	TRBJ1-2	CASSDQGQATF	TGTGCCAGTAGTGACCAGGGACAGGCCACCTTC
.	TRBD2	TRBV24-1	TRBJ2-1	CATSETGTSHSNEQFF	TGTGCCACCAGTGAAACCGGGACTAGTCACAGCAATGAGCAGTTCTTC
.	TRBD1	TRBV12-3/TRBV12-4	TRBJ1-1	CASRNRGAAEAFF	TGTGCCAGCAGGAACAGGGGAGCGGCGGAAGCTTTCTTT
few	.	TRBV12-3/TRBV12-4	TRBJ1-6	CASSLSHNSPLHF	TGTGCCAGCAGTTTGAGTCATAATTCACCCCTCCACTTT
.	TRBD1	TRBV15	TRBJ1-4	CATSRLGQDNEKLFF	TGTGCCACCAGCAGGCTAGGACAGGACAATGAAAAACTGTTTTTT
.	.	TRBV18	TRBJ1-2	CASSPPGGDYGYTF	TGTGCCAGCTCACCACCCGGAGGCGACTATGGCTACACCTTC
.	.	TRBV4-1	TRBJ2-2	CASSQDLQGTGELFF	TGCGCCAGCAGCCAAGATCTACAGGGCACCGGGGAGCTGTTTTTT
.	TRBD1	TRBV23-1	TRBJ1-5	CASSQSRDRGVQPQHF	TGCGCCAGCAGTCAATCCCGGGACAGGGGGGTTCAGCCCCAGCATTTT
once	.	TRBV14	TRBJ1-2	CASSQDPAREEGYTF	TGTGCCAGCAGCCAAGATCCGGCCAGGGAGGAAGGCTACACCTTC
.	.	TRBV9	TRBJ1-6	CASSVEGLNSPLHF	TGTGCCAGCAGCGTAGAGGGGTTGAATTCACCCCTCCACTTT
.	TRBD1	TRBV2	TRBJ2-1	CASSSSGTGLFF	TGTGCCAGCAGTTCAAGCGGGACAGGGCTGTTCTTC
.	TRBD1	TRBV6-5	TRBJ2-5	CASKTGGGETQYF	TGTGCCAGCAAAACAGGGGGCGGGGAGACCCAGTACTTC
.	.	TRBV5-1	TRBJ2-5	CASSLAPGTDGGTQYF	TGCGCCAGCAGCTTGGCGCCCGGGACCGACGGGGGGACCCAGTACTTC
.	TRBD2	TRBV3-1/TRBV3-2	TRBJ2-7	CASSRSGGSYEQYF	TGTGCCAGCAGCCGAAGCGGGGGGAGCTACGAGCAGTACTTC
.	.	TRBV10-3	TRBJ1-3	CAISESGRSSGNTIYF	TGTGCCATCAGTGAGTCGGGGAGATCCTCTGGAAACACCATATATTTT
.	.	TRBV6-4	TRBJ2-6	CASSTGDGANVLTF	TGTGCCAGCAGTACCGGAGATGGGGCCAACGTCCTGACTTTC
.	.	TRBV29-1	TRBJ1-3	CSVLDTGSGNTIYF	TGCAGCGTTTTGGACACGGGCTCTGGAAACACCATATATTTT
.	.	TRBV5-5	TRBJ1-5	CASSLVGLDSNQPQHF	TGTGCCAGCAGCTTGGTAGGACTGGATAGCAATCAGCCCCAGCATTTT
.	TRBD1	TRBV5-1	TRBJ1-2	CASSLGTGSNGYTF	TGCGCCAGCAGCTTGGGGACAGGGAGTAATGGCTACACCTTC
.	TRBD2	TRBV27	TRBJ2-1	CASRQTSGTEQFF	TGTGCCAGCAGGCAAACTAGCGGGACTGAGCAGTTCTTC
.	TRBD2	TRBV25-1	TRBJ2-7	CASSGLAVHEQYF	TGTGCCAGCAGTGGGCTAGCGGTCCACGAGCAGTACTTC
.	TRBD1	TRBV11-3	TRBJ2-1	CASSDRGTTYNEQFF	TGTGCCAGCAGCGACAGGGGAACGACCTACAATGAGCAGTTCTTC
.	TRBD2	TRBV28	TRBJ2-1	CASSLPGTSAYNEQFF	TGTGCCAGCAGTTTACCTGGGACTAGCGCTTACAATGAGCAGTTCTTC
few	TRBD2	TRBV2	TRBJ2-5	CASSDWPGGAETQYF	TGTGCCAGCAGTGATTGGCCCGGGGGGGCGGAGACCCAGTACTTC
.	TRBD1	TRBV3-1/TRBV3-2	TRBJ1-2	CASSQESGVQGFWGYTF	TGTGCCAGCAGCCAAGAGTCCGGGGTACAGGGGTTCTGGGGCTACACCTTC
.	TRBD1	TRBV7-6	TRBJ1-2	CASSSSGGTGAVYGYTF	TGTGCCAGCAGCTCCTCGGGGGGGACAGGGGCCGTCTATGGCTACACCTTC
once	.	TRBV7-9	TRBJ2-7	CASSLDVLAYEQYF	TGTGCCAGCAGCTTAGATGTCCTCGCCTACGAGCAGTACTTC
.	TRBD1	TRBV19	TRBJ1-6	CASSQDREGDNSPLHF	TGTGCCAGTAGTCAGGACAGGGAAGGGGATAATTCACCCCTCCACTTT
.	.	TRBV6-5	TRBJ1-5	CASSSRGRPYQPQHF	TGTGCCAGCAGTTCCCGGGGGAGACCTTATCAGCCCCAGCATTTT
once	.	TRBV29-1	TRBJ2-1	CSVEGVPLETYRDEQFF	TGCAGCGTTGAAGGGGTCCCGCTGGAGACCTACAGGGATGAGCAGTTCTTC
.	TRBD2	TRBV24-1	TRBJ2-2	CATSDYPSGGADGELFF	TGTGCCACCAGTGATTACCCTAGCGGGGGGGCCGACGGGGAGCTGTTTTTT
few	.	TRBV5-8	TRBJ1-2	CASSLSQGLFGYTF	TGTGCCAGCAGCTTGTCCCAGGGGTTGTTTGGCTACACCTTC
.	.	TRBV6-5	TRBJ1-3	CASSLMRGTGNTIYF	TGTGCCAGCAGCCTCATGCGGGGTACTGGAAACACCATATATTTT
.	.	TRBV5-1	TRBJ1-4	CASSLVSGEKLFF	TGCGCCAGCAGCTTGGTCAGCGGCGAAAAACTGTTTTTT
.	.	TRBV5-8	TRBJ1-2	CASSLANGAAEGYTF	TGTGCCAGCAGCTTGGCCAATGGGGCTGCTGAGGGCTACACCTTC